This T cell receptor (beta chain) was recovered during a study of blood T cell repertoires in COVID-19 (TCRdb year 2020). With regard to the full study: Samples covering the acute and convalescent phases of COVID-19 were provided by collaborators in the United States, Italy and Spain. The prospective study material was composed of cDNA or gDNA derived from T cells, B-cell-depleted T cells, or PBMCs. Subjects who had been exposed to COVID-19, were actively infected with it, or had recovered from it provided the deeply sampled blood TCRbeta repertoires that made up the dataset. The repertoires were released in a freely available public database intended as a resource for research on the immune response to SARS-CoV-2. Samples came from the ongoing ImmuneRACE study (first 160 participants) plus 1,254 subjects from 6 global collaborators. A de-identified subject ID, COVID-19 status, age in years and sex were almost always included in the sample metadata. HLA class I and class II types, where available, came from metadata supplied by the sample provider rather than from assay-based typing. What the study reported, not specific to this receptor: The amount of clinical and demographic metadata varied by source and participant and was provided uncurated.

Worth noting for this clone: What this receptor recognizes is not known. Base qualities are not recorded, but no much larger clone differs from it by a single base.

The CDR3 contains 13 residues, cysteine and phenylalanine counted. CDR3 DNA is the only sequence kept; it has 39 bases, read in frame from the first base. For CDR1 and CDR2, the germline V gene lists SGHTA and FQGTGA. The V end gives up 4 bases and the J end 13 bases, leaving 11 bases in the junction not matched to a gene. The collaborating institutions used their own protocols to collect whole blood in K2EDTA tubes. For TCRbeta analysis, collaborator samples were shipped as frozen whole blood, as isolated PBMCs, or as DNA extracted from either sample type. TCRbeta CDR3 regions were amplified from genomic DNA using the immunoSEQ Assay, a bias-controlled multiplex PCR. The authors' pipeline ran thus. Nucleated cell counts per sample were estimated from amplification of reference gene primers within the assay. To quantify the absolute abundance of each unique TCRbeta CDR3 rearrangement, sequence reads were collapsed and filtered. Productive Simpson clonality was computed per sample as the square root of Simpson's diversity index over productive rearrangements. Drawn from immuneACCESS, this table holds only the in-frame rearrangements with V and J called that TCRdb kept. Clones are partly lost; checked studies trace under half to an unresolved V gene and leave the rest unexplained. V and J calls and clone size are as listed in that table; D and trimming were resolved from the DNA. The sample contains fewer than 35,000 clones, roughly 85% of them found a single time. More than 7.5% of the sample rests with the top ten.

The clonotype comes from a man older than 75 with active COVID-19. Input material: peripheral blood. The chain is encoded by TRBV7-3 joined to TRBJ2-5; TRBD1 lines up with 8 middle nucleotides. The base sequence is TGTGCCAGCAGCTCCGGACAGGGCGGTCTTTTGTACTTC. Its translation reads: CASSSGQGGLLYF. The CDR3, completed at both ends by the reference TRBV7-3 and TRBJ2-5 genes, gives the full variable domain GAGVSQTPSNKVTEKGKYVELRCDPISGHTALYWYRQSLGQGPEFLIYFQGTGAADDSGLPNDRFFAVRPEGSVSTLKIQRTERGDSAVYLCASSSGQGGLLYFGPGTRLLVL.